This T cell receptor (beta chain) was retrieved from a study of metastatic and nonmetastatic thyroid tumors. Study-level points and caveats: Significantly greater TCR beta diversity was reportedly found in malignant thyroid tumors than in benign nodules (in blood and tumor).

Not a single patient had been given any form of treatment at any point before undergoing thyroid surgery. Via MiXCR, TCRdb re-called the PCR reads. The repertoire includes fewer than 40,000 clones, approximately 16% of them detected once, and around 19% sits in the top ten. On this clone: Its antigen remains unknown.

Input material: blood. The clonotype originates from a male donor with papillary thyroid cancer or a benign thyroid nodule (not recorded which). Some clones in this sample may be carry-over from other donors' samples.

CDR3 nucleotide sequence: TGTGCCAGCAGCTTAGCGGGAGGTTTCAATGAGCAGTTCTTC. Its protein is CASSLAGGFNEQFF. V and J are TRBV7-3 and TRBJ2-1; 8 bases agree with TRBD2. From germline, CDR1 is SGHTA and CDR2 FQGTGA. Trimming at V came to 2 bases and at J to 6 bases, leaving 3 bases not matched to a gene. This CDR3 comprises 14 residues.